This entry lists 21 T cell receptor beta chains sequenced from one sample in a study of T cell clonotyping in hematopoietic cell transplantation (dated by TCRdb to the early 2020s). Libraries were prepared through the immunoSEQ multiplex PCR assay. This immuneACCESS table, as held by TCRdb, lists in-frame sequences with V and J called but not all clones. Of the missing ones, under half trace to an unresolved V gene in checked studies; the others have no known cause. This sample comprises about 76,000 clones, almost 97% of them detected only once. Together, the top ten hold approximately 1.8% of the sample. The time point label of this sample denotes: recipient sample about 28 days before transplant, after cytoreduction. The sample in question was peripheral blood mononuclear cells, obtained before stem cell transplant. Source of these receptors: a woman aged 45 to 65 with acute myeloid leukemia. Some clones in this sample may be carry-over from other donors' samples.

J is TRBJ1-4 and V is TRBV5-4; no clear D gene. The germline V gene encodes CDR1 SGHNT and CDR2 YYREEE (reference sequence). This CDR3 is built from 17 residues. V lost 4 bases and J lost 2, with 18 bases in between. The CDR3 sequence: CASSPRGNPGTNEKLFF. The CDR3 nucleotides read TGTGCCAGCAGCCCAAGAGGGAATCCGGGTACTAATGAAAAACTGTTTTTT.

The chain recombines TRBV6-1 with TRBJ1-2, with D possibly TRBD1 on 6 matching bases. Trimming left V 4 bases short and J 4 bases short, with 22 bases between. The CDR3 sequence is 17 residues long. Germline V gives CDR1 MNHNS, CDR2 SASEGT. Written as DNA, the CDR3 is TGTGCCAGCAGTGCTACAGGGTTGGGATCCCTTATCTATGGCTACACCTTC. It specifies CASSATGLGSLIYGYTF.

In DNA form, the CDR3 reads TGTGCCAGCAGCAACGACGGGACGCGTGAGCAGTACTTC. Residues: CASSNDGTREQYF. The V gene is TRBV6-6, the J gene TRBJ2-7; D may be TRBD1 or TRBD2 (5 bases each). The V end was cut by 6 bases, the J end by 7 bases, with 16 bases between. The length of the CDR3 is 13 residues. CDR1 and CDR2 from the germline V gene are MNHNY and SVGAGI (reference sequence).

The rearrangement joins TRBV29-1 to TRBJ1-1; tentative D call: TRBD1 (6 bases). V shed 4 bases and J shed 1 base, with 7 bases lying between them. This CDR3 spans 12 amino acids. Germline CDR1 is SQVTM and CDR2 is ANQGSEA. The CDR3 protein is CSVGQANTEAFF. For the CDR3, the DNA is TGCAGCGTTGGACAGGCGAACACTGAAGCTTTCTTT.

The chain combines TRBV27 with TRBJ1-2; D remains ambiguous. This CDR3 has 16 amino acids. The germline gives CDR1 MNHEY, CDR2 SMNVEV (reference sequence). V was trimmed by 2 bases and J by 4 bases, leaving 17 bases between them. The CDR3 bases are TGTGCCAGCAGTTTACGCCCCGGCGCACCCAGCTATGGCTACACCTTC. Its protein product is CASSLRPGAPSYGYTF.

The chain combines TRBV30 with TRBJ2-7; no definite D call. The CDR3 sequence is 13 residues long. Germline V gene data show CDR1 as GTSNPN and CDR2 as SVGIG (reference sequence). Between the trimmed V and J ends, which lost 0 bases and 6 bases, there was a span of 12 bases. The CDR3 sequence is CAWSVGIMAEQYF. CDR3 sequence (DNA): TGTGCCTGGAGTGTAGGCATAATGGCCGAGCAGTACTTC.

This clone occurred once. The genes are TRBV7-2 and TRBJ2-7; D is perhaps TRBD1 or TRBD2 (5 bases each). V was clipped by 0 bases and J by 4 bases, with 13 bases between them. CDR3 size: 15 residues. Looked up from germline, CDR1 is SGHTA and CDR2 is FQGNSA. The CDR3: CASSLAHGASYEQYF. CDR3 bases: TGTGCCAGCAGCTTAGCGCACGGGGCGAGTTACGAGCAGTACTTC.

V gene TRBV5-4 combines with J gene TRBJ2-6; D unclear. Germline lookup yields CDR1 SGHNT and CDR2 YYREEE (reference sequence). V was pared by 4 bases and J by 4 bases, with 9 bases between. The CDR3 spans 14 residues. In nucleotides, the CDR3 is TGTGCCAGCAGCCTAACCGCCGGGGCCAACGTCCTGACTTTC. It yields the protein CASSLTAGANVLTF. Complete variable domain (other parts from reference TRBV5-4 and TRBJ2-6): ETGVTQSPTHLIKTRGQQVTLRCSSQSGHNTVSWYQQALGQGPQFIFQYYREEENGRGNFPPRFSGLQFPNYSSELNVNALELDDSALYLCASSLTAGANVLTFGAGSRLTVL.

The chain employs TRBV29-1 and TRBJ2-1; 7 bases match TRBD2. The germline CDR1 and CDR2 sequences are SQVTM and ANQGSEA. The CDR3 consists of 14 residues. V was clipped by 4 bases and J by 3 bases; unmatched bases: 6. The CDR3 protein is CSVAWASGYNEQFF. CDR3 sequence (DNA): TGCAGCGTTGCTTGGGCTAGCGGCTACAATGAGCAGTTCTTC.

The V gene is TRBV25-1, the J gene TRBJ2-7; D tentatively reads TRBD1 or TRBD2 (5 bases each). This CDR3 has 15 residues. Germline V CDR1 and CDR2: MGHDK, SYGVNS. Trimming removed 0 bases from V and 0 bases from J, with 9 bases in between. The CDR3 sequence: CASSEYAGASYEQYF. CDR3 nucleotide sequence: TGTGCCAGCAGTGAATACGCCGGGGCCTCCTACGAGCAGTACTTC.

The chain joins TRBV4-2 to TRBJ1-1; D not resolved. The CDR3 totals 15 residues. Germline loops: CDR1 LGHNA, CDR2 YNFKEQ. Trimming removed 1 base at V and 0 bases at J, with 9 bases between. The CDR3 protein is CASSQVEGLNTEAFF. DNA for the CDR3: TGTGCCAGCAGCCAAGTGGAAGGTCTGAACACTGAAGCTTTCTTT.

The chain has TRBV6-5 and TRBJ2-6; possibly TRBD1 for D (5 bases). The CDR3 totals 16 residues. The germline gives CDR1 MNHEY, CDR2 SVGAGI. Between the trimmed V and J ends, which lost 0 bases and 2 bases, there was a span of 8 bases. This CDR3 reads CASSYSGHTGANVLTF. CDR3 DNA: TGTGCCAGCAGTTACTCCGGACATACTGGGGCCAACGTCCTGACTTTC.

The chain has TRBV9 and TRBJ2-2; possible D gene TRBD2, 5 bases. V was trimmed by 0 bases and J by 6 bases, leaving 12 bases between them. This CDR3 spans 15 amino acids. Germline lookup yields CDR1 SGDLS and CDR2 YYNGEE. The DNA of the CDR3 is TGTGCCAGCAGCGTAGCTGGAGGTCGCGCCGGGGAGCTGTTTTTT. Its translation is CASSVAGGRAGELFF.

The chain carries TRBV2 and TRBJ1-2, with a tentative D call TRBD1 (5 bases). The CDR3 covers 15 residues. V gave up 1 base and J gave up 6 bases, with 15 bases separating them. CDR1 and CDR2 (germline): SNHLY, FYNNEI. CDR3 DNA: TGTGCCAGCAGTGAAGGGGCAGGGCGAACCCATGGCTACACCTTC. Residues: CASSEGAGRTHGYTF.

The V and J genes are TRBV7-8 and TRBJ1-5, with 8 positions matching TRBD1. The CDR3 spans 17 residues. Trimming at V came to 2 bases and at J to 0 bases, leaving 6 bases not matched to a gene. Per the germline V gene, CDR1 is SGHVS and CDR2 is FQNEAQ. The CDR3 loop is CASSLMDREYSNQPQHF. The CDR3 coding sequence is TGTGCCAGCAGCTTAATGGACAGGGAATATAGCAATCAGCCCCAGCATTTT. Full variable domain (outside the CDR3, taken from reference TRBV7-8 and TRBJ1-5): GAGVSQSPRYKVAKRGQDVALRCDPISGHVSLFWYQQALGQGPEFLTYFQNEAQLDKSGLPSDRFFAERPEGSVSTLKIQRTQQEDSAVYLCASSLMDREYSNQPQHFGDGTRLSIL.

The genes are TRBV2 and TRBJ2-7; D unclear. Looked up from germline, CDR1 is SNHLY and CDR2 is FYNNEI. This CDR3 has 14 amino acids. The V end was cut by 0 bases, the J end by 2 bases, with 8 bases between. CDR3 sequence reads: CASSEAVRAYEQYF. CDR3 DNA: TGTGCCAGCAGTGAAGCGGTCAGAGCCTACGAGCAGTACTTC.

The chain uses TRBV4-1 and TRBJ1-3, with 7 bases aligning to TRBD1. J lost 2 bases, V lost 3 bases, and 7 bases had no gene match. Per germline, CDR1 MGHRA and CDR2 YSYEKL. This CDR3 is 16 amino acids long. The CDR3 DNA sequence: TGCGCCAGCAGCCAGCAGGGGGGGCCCGCTGGAAACACCATATATTTT. This translates into CASSQQGGPAGNTIYF.

This sequence joins TRBV19 and TRBJ1-2; a possible D gene is TRBD1 (6 bases). The V end was cut by 3 bases, the J end by 3 bases, with 14 bases between. The CDR3 has 15 residues. The germline V gene encodes CDR1 LNHDA and CDR2 SQIVND (reference sequence). For the CDR3, the DNA is TGTGCCAGTAGTATTAATCAGGGGATGGACTATGGCTACACCTTC. This encodes CASSINQGMDYGYTF.

This sequence joins TRBV19 and TRBJ1-2; 7 bases agree with TRBD1. This CDR3 has 15 amino acids. Per the germline V gene, CDR1 is LNHDA and CDR2 is SQIVND (reference sequence). V shed 5 bases, J shed 8 bases, and the junction held 14 bases outside the gene matches. In nucleotides, the CDR3 is TGTGCCAGTAGTCTCCAGCGGGACAGCCTCCCCGGCTACACCTTC. Protein: CASSLQRDSLPGYTF.

V gene TRBV30 combines with J gene TRBJ1-4; no reliable D call. The V gene lost 5 bases and the J gene lost 6 bases, with 19 bases spanning the gap. CDR1 GTSNPN and CDR2 SVGIG come from the germline V gene (reference sequence). The CDR3 sequence is 15 residues long. CDR3 region: CAWSLGSGSDEKLFF. CDR3 nucleotides: TGTGCCTGGTCGCTTGGTTCGGGGTCTGATGAAAAACTGTTTTTT.

The chain is built from TRBV27 and TRBJ2-7; possible D gene TRBD2, 6 bases. The V and J ends lost 6 bases and 2 bases respectively, with 14 bases between them. This CDR3 spans 14 amino acids. Germline CDR1 MNHEY, CDR2 SMNVEV (reference sequence). The CDR3 region has the DNA TGTGCCAGCAGCATCGGGGGACCAACCTACGAGCAGTACTTC. It codes for CASSIGGPTYEQYF.